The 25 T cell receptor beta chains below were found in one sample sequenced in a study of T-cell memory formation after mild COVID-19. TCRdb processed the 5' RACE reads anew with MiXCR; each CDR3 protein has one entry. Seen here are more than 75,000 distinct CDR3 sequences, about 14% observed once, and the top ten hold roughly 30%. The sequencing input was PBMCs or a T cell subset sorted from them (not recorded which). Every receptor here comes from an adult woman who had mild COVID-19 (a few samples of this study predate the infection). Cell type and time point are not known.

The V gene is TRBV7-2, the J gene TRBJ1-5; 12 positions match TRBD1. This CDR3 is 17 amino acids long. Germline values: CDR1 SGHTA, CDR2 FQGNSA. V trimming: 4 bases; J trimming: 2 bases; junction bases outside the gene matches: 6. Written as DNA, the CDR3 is TGTGCCAGCAGCTCGCCGGGACAGGGGGCGCGCAATCAGCCCCAGCATTTT. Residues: CASSSPGQGARNQPQHF.

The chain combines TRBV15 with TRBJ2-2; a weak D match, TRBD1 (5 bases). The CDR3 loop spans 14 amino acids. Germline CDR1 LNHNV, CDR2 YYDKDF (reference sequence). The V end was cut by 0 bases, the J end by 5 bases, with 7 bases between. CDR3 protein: CATSRDDRTGELFF. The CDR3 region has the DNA TGTGCCACCAGCAGAGATGACAGAACCGGGGAGCTGTTTTTT. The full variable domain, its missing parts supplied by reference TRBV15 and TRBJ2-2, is DAMVIQNPRYQVTQFGKPVTLSCSQTLNHNVMYWYQQKSSQAPKLLFHYYDKDFNNEADTPDNFQSRRPNTSFCFLDIRSPGLGDTAMYLCATSRDDRTGELFFGEGSRLTVL.

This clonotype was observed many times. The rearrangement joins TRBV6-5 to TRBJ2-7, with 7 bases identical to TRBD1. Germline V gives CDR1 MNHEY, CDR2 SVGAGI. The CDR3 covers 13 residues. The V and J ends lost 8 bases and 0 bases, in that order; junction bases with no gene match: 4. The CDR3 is CASGTVPSYEQYF. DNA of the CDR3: TGTGCCAGCGGGACAGTCCCCTCCTACGAGCAGTACTTC.

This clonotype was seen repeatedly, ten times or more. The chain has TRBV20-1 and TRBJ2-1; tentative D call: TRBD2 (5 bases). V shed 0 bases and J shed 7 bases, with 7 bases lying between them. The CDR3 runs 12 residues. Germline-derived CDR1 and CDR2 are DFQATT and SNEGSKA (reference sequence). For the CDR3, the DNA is TGCAGTGCTAGAGAAGAGGGTAATGAGCAGTTCTTC. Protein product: CSAREEGNEQFF.

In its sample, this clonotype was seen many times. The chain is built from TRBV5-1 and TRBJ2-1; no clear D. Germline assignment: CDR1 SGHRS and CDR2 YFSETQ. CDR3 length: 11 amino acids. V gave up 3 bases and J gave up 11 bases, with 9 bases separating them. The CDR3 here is CASSYTNQQFF. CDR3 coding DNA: TGCGCCAGCAGCTATACAAATCAGCAGTTCTTC.

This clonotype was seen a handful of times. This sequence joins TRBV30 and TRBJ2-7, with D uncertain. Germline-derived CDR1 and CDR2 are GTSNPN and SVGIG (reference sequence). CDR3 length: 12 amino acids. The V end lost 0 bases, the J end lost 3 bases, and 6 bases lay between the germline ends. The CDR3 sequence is CAWSVSHYEQYF. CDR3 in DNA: TGTGCCTGGAGTGTATCCCACTACGAGCAGTACTTC.

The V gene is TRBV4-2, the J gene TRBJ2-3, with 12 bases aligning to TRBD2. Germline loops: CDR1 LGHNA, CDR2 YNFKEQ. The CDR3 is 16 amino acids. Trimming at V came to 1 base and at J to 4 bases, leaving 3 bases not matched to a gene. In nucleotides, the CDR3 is TGTGCCAGCAGCCAAGCTCTAGCGGGAGGGCCAGATACGCAGTATTTT. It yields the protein CASSQALAGGPDTQYF.

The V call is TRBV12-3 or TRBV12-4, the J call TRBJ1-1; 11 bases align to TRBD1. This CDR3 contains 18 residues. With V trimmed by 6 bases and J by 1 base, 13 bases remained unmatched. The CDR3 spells CASSQTGTGGYKNTEAFF. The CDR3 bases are TGTGCCAGCAGCCAGACCGGGACAGGGGGTTACAAGAACACTGAAGCTTTCTTT.

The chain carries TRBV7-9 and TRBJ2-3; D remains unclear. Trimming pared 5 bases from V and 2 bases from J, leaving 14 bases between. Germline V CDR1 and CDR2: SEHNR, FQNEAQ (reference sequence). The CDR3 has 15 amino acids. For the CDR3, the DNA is TGTGCCAGCAGCCTCCCGGCGACCAACACAGATACGCAGTATTTT. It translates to CASSLPATNTDTQYF.

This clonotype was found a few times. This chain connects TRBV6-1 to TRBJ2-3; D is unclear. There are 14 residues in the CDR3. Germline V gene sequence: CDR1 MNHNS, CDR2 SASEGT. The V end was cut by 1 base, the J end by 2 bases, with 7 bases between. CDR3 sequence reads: CASSEEWDTDTQYF. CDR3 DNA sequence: TGTGCCAGCAGTGAAGAGTGGGACACAGATACGCAGTATTTT.

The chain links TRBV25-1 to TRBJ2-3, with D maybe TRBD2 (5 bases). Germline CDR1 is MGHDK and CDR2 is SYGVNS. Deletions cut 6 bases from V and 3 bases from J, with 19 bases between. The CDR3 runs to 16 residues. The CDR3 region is CASSPRGRRGTDTQYF. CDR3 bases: TGTGCCAGCAGCCCCAGAGGACGACGAGGGACAGATACGCAGTATTTT.

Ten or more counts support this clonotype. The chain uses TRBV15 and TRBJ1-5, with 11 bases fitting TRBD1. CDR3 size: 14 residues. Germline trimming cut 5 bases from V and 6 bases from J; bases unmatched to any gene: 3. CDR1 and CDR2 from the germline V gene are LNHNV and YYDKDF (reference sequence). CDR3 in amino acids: CATSGGQGAQPQHF. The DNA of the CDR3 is TGTGCCACCAGCGGAGGACAGGGGGCTCAGCCCCAGCATTTT.

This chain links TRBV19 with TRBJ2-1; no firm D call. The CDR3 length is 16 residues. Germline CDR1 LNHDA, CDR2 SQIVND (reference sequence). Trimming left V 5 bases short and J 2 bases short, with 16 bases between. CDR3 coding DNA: TGTGCCAGTAGTCCCCTGGGTGAATTCGCCTACAATGAGCAGTTCTTC. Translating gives CASSPLGEFAYNEQFF.

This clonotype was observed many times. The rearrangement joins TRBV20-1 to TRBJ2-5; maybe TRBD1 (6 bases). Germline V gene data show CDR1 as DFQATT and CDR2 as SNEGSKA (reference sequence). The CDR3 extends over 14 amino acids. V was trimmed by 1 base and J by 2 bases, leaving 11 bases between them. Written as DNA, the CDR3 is TGCAGTGCTAGAGCTGGACAGTCGCAAGAGACCCAGTACTTC. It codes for CSARAGQSQETQYF.

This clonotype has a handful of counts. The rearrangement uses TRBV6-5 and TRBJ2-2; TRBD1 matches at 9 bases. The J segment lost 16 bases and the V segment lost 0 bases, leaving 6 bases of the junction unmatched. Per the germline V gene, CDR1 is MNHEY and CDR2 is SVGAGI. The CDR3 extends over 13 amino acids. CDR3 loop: CASSYSNRDRAFF. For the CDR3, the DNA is TGTGCCAGCAGTTACTCGAACCGGGACAGGGCGTTTTTT.

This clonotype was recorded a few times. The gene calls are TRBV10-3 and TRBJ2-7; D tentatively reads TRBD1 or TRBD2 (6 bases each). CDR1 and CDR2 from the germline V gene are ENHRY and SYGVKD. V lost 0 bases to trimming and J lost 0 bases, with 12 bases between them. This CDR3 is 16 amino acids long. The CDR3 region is CAISESYEGGSYEQYF. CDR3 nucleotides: TGTGCCATCAGTGAGTCTTATGAGGGGGGCTCCTACGAGCAGTACTTC.

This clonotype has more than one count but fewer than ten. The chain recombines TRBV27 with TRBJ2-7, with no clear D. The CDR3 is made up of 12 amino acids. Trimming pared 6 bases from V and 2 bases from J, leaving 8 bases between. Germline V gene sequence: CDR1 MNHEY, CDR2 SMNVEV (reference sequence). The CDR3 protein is CASRGYTYEQYF. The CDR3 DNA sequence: TGTGCCAGCAGGGGCTACACCTACGAGCAGTACTTC.

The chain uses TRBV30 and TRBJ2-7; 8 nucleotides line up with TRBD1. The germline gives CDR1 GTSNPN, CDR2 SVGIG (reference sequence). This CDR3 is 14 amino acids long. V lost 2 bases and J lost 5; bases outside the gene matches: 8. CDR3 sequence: CAWSKDREVDEQYF. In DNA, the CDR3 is TGTGCCTGGAGTAAGGACAGGGAAGTTGACGAGCAGTACTTC.

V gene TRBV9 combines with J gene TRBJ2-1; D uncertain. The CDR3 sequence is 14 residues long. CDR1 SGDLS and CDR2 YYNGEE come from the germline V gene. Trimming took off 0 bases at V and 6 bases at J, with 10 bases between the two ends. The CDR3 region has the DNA TGTGCCAGCAGCGTAGATGGTAGTTTCAATGAGCAGTTCTTC. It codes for CASSVDGSFNEQFF.

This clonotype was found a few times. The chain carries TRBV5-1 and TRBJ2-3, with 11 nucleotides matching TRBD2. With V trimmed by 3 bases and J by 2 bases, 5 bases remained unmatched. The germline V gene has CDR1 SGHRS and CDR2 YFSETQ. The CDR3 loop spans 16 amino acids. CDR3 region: CASSSGLAELTDTQYF. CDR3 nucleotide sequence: TGCGCCAGCAGCTCGGGACTAGCGGAGCTCACAGATACGCAGTATTTT. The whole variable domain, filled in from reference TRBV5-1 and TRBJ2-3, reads KAGVTQTPRYLIKTRGQQVTLSCSPISGHRSVSWYQQTPGQGLQFLFEYFSETQRNKGNFPGRFSGRQFSNSRSEMNVSTLELGDSALYLCASSSGLAELTDTQYFGPGTRLTVL.

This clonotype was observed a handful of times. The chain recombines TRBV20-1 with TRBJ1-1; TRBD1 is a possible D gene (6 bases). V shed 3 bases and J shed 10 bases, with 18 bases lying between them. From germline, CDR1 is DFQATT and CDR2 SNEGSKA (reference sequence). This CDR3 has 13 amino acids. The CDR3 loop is CSARDYRDLRAFF. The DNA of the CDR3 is TGCAGTGCTAGGGATTACAGGGACCTACGAGCTTTCTTT.

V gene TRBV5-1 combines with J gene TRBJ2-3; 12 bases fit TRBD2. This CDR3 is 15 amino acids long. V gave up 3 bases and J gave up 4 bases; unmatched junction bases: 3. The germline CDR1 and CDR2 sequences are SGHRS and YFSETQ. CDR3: CASSSTSGGPDTQYF. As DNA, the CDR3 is TGCGCCAGCAGCTCGACTAGCGGGGGCCCAGATACGCAGTATTTT. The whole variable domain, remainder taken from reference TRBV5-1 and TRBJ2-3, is KAGVTQTPRYLIKTRGQQVTLSCSPISGHRSVSWYQQTPGQGLQFLFEYFSETQRNKGNFPGRFSGRQFSNSRSEMNVSTLELGDSALYLCASSSTSGGPDTQYFGPGTRLTVL.

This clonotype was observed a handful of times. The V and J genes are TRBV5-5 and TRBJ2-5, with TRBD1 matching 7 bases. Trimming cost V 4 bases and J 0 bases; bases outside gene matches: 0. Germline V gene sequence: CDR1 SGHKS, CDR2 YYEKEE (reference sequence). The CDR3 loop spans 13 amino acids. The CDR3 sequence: CASSGTDQETQYF. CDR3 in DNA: TGTGCCAGCAGCGGGACAGACCAAGAGACCCAGTACTTC.

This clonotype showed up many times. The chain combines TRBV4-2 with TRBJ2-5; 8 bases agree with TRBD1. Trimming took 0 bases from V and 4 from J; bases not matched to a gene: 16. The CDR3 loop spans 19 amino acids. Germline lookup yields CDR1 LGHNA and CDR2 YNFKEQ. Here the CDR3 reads CASSQDTFGTGPPSETQYF. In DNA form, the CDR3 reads TGTGCCAGCAGCCAAGATACCTTCGGGACAGGCCCCCCGTCAGAGACCCAGTACTTC.

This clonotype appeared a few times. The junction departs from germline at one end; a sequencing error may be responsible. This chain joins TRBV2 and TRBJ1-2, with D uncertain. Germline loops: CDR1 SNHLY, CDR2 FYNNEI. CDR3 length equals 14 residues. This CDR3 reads CASNERWEFDGYTF. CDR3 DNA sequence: TGTGCCAGCAATGAAAGGTGGGAGTTCGATGGCTACACCTTC.